This T cell receptor beta chain was identified in a study of blood T cells in healthy people across ages. This CDR3 comprises 13 residues. Trimming pared 8 bases from V and 4 bases from J, leaving 17 bases between. Germline assignment: CDR1 DFQATT and CDR2 SNEGSKA (reference sequence). Points from the study as a whole: Comparison with aged donors showed that long-lived donors had more naive CD4+ cells and higher diversity. A roughly linear fall in TCR beta diversity per million T cells was seen with increasing age.

Points on this clonotype: Its antigen is undetermined.

Together with a sample-barcoded 5' primer, a J-beta primer mix was included in a second PCR lasting 7 to 11 cycles. Every molecule of cDNA carried a tag from a template-switch adaptor with 12 random nucleotides. TCRdb re-analysed the 5' RACE reads in MiXCR, keeping a single row per CDR3 protein. The sample records about 1.5 million distinct CDR3 sequences, about 45% being singletons. This TCR was recovered from a woman in her late teens or twenties in good health. What was sequenced was blood. V and J are TRBV20-1 and TRBJ1-1; a possible D gene is TRBD1 (6 bases). The CDR3: CSSGGGQSTEAFF. In DNA, the CDR3 is TGCAGTTCCGGGGGGGGGCAGAGCACTGAAGCTTTCTTT.